Presented here are 30 T cell receptor beta chains from one specimen sequenced in a study of T cell clonality in common variable immunodeficiency. TCRdb's table, derived via immunoSEQ multiplex PCR, lists solely in-frame clones and lacks some. There are about 52,000 clones in the sample, none observed a single time. The sequenced sample consisted of peripheral blood mononuclear cells. The receptors were sampled from a person aged 18 to 75 in good health.

This clone was seen many times. The sequence runs out 3 residues before the end of the CDR3; the remainder is reconstructed from the germline J gene. The chain has TRBV5-1 and TRBJ2-3; D perhaps matches TRBD2 (7 bases). The CDR3 is 15 residues long. Germline V gene lookup returns CDR1 SGHRS and CDR2 YFSETQ. V lost 4 bases and J lost 6, with 18 bases in between. CDR3 DNA, as far as it was read: TGCGCCAGCAGCATTGGCGGGGGCATGTGGGATACG. Translation: CASSIGGGMWDT. The entire CDR3 sequence reads CASSIGGGMWDTQYF. Complete variable domain (other parts from reference TRBV5-1 and TRBJ2-3): KAGVTQTPRYLIKTRGQQVTLSCSPISGHRSVSWYQQTPGQGLQFLFEYFSETQRNKGNFPGRFSGRQFSNSRSEMNVSTLELGDSALYLCASSIGGGMWDTQYFGPGTRLTVL.

In this sample, this clone turned up many times. The sequence runs out 3 residues before the end of the CDR3; the remainder is reconstructed from the germline J gene. This chain links TRBV2 with TRBJ2-7, with TRBD1 as a possible D gene (5 bases). The V gene lost 7 bases and the J gene lost 2 bases, with 12 bases spanning the gap. This CDR3 has 13 residues. The germline V gene encodes CDR1 SNHLY and CDR2 FYNNEI. The sequenced part of the CDR3 DNA is TGTGCCAGCACCCCCCAGGGTCCCTACGAG. Translation: CASTPQGPYE. The CDR3 in its entirety is CASTPQGPYEQYF.

The table lists this clone with many counts. The sequenced fragment ends 3 residues before the CDR3 boundary, so the rest is inferred from the germline J gene. The chain links TRBV29-1 to TRBJ2-3; 7 bases are a match to TRBD2. The germline CDR1 and CDR2 sequences are SQVTM and ANQGSEA. Losses at the gene ends were 3 bases for V and 6 bases for J; bases not matched to a gene: 3. CDR3 size: 12 residues. The CDR3 reads CSVEGGRDTQYF. CDR3 bases read: TGCAGCGTTGAGGGGGGGAGGGATACG.

This clone was seen only a few times. The junction departs from the called germline gene at one end, perhaps through a read error. The sequenced fragment ends 3 residues before the CDR3 boundary, so the rest is inferred from the germline J gene. The sample has other DNA sequences that encode this CDR3 too. The chain is built from TRBV7-2 and TRBJ1-2; TRBD1 matches at 7 bases. This CDR3 comprises 15 residues. From germline, CDR1 is SGHTA and CDR2 FQGNSA. The CDR3 spells CASSLVQGENYGYTF. The CDR3 DNA, read in part, is TGTGCTAGCAGCTTAGTGCAGGGGGAGAACTATGGC.

This clone came up many times. Read sequence stops 3 residues before the CDR3 end, and the germline J gene provides the missing end. The chain has TRBV20-1 and TRBJ2-2; 7 bases are shared with TRBD2. V was clipped by 0 bases and J by 3 bases; unmatched bases: 10. CDR1 and CDR2 from the germline V gene are DFQATT and SNEGSKA (reference sequence). The CDR3 runs to 17 residues. CDR3 DNA, as far as it was read: TGCAGTGCTAGAGATGTGGCGCAGCGGGGATACACCGGGGAG. Protein product: CSARDVAQRGYTGE. The whole CDR3 is CSARDVAQRGYTGELFF.

In its sample, this clone was seen many times. From the germline J gene comes the end of the CDR3, since the read stops 3 residues before it. The V gene is TRBV28, the J gene TRBJ2-7, with 7 bases aligning to TRBD2. With 6 bases clipped from V and 1 base from J, the junction kept 6 bases outside the gene matches. The CDR3 loop spans 14 amino acids. Germline CDR1 reads MDHEN; CDR2 reads SYDVKM. Incomplete CDR3 DNA: TGTGCCAGCAGGGAGGGCGGGGGATCCTACGAG. Residues: CASREGGGSYE. The CDR3 in its entirety is CASREGGGSYEQYF.

This clone was observed many times. The CDR3 end lies 3 residues beyond the end of the read and is filled in from the germline J gene. The chain is built from TRBV20-1 and TRBJ1-2; D gene ambiguous. The CDR3 loop spans 16 amino acids. V was cut by 1 base and J by 4 bases, with 19 bases left in between. Germline V gene sequence: CDR1 DFQATT, CDR2 SNEGSKA (reference sequence). CDR3 sequence reads: CSARGGQAGSSYGYTF. The CDR3 DNA, read in part, is TGCAGTGCTAGAGGAGGGCAGGCGGGATCTAGCTATGGC.

This clone has a count of ten or more. The junction differs from germline at one of its ends, possibly a read error. The read finishes 3 residues shy of the CDR3 end, and the germline J gene is used to complete it. The gene calls are TRBV6-1 and TRBJ2-3, with 8 nucleotides matching TRBD1. The CDR3 spans 14 residues. Germline assignment: CDR1 MNHNS and CDR2 SASEGT. CDR3 DNA, as far as it was read: TGTGCCAGCAGCGAAGGACAGGGCCCGGTTTCG. Translation: CASSEGQGPVS. The CDR3 as a whole reads CASSEGQGPVSQYF.

There are many counts of this clone. The sequenced fragment ends 3 residues before the CDR3 boundary, so the rest is inferred from the germline J gene. The chain recombines TRBV19 with TRBJ1-5; no definite D call. CDR1 and CDR2 (germline): LNHDA, SQIVND (reference sequence). V was cut by 7 bases and J by 4 bases, with 17 bases left in between. CDR3 size: 15 residues. The CDR3 loop is CASIPTAGENQPQHF. The part of the CDR3 DNA that was read is TGTGCCAGTATACCCACGGCAGGTGAAAATCAGCCC.

There are a few counts of this clone. The missing CDR3 end, 3 residues past where the read stops, is filled in from the germline J gene. The chain recombines TRBV7-9 with TRBJ2-3; D remains unclear. Germline loops: CDR1 SEHNR, CDR2 FQNEAQ (reference sequence). CDR3 length: 11 residues. Between the trimmed V and J ends, which lost 5 bases and 4 bases, there was a span of 4 bases. CDR3 bases read: TGTGCCAGCAGCCACTCAGATACG. Translation: CASSHSDT. The whole CDR3 region reads CASSHSDTQYF.

The table lists this clone with many counts. The CDR3 end falls 3 residues outside the read, so it is completed with the germline J gene. V gene TRBV18 combines with J gene TRBJ2-7; weak D call: TRBD1 (6 bases). CDR3 length: 13 amino acids. With 6 bases removed from V and 3 bases from J, the gap between germline ends came to 12 bases. The germline V gene has CDR1 KGHSH and CDR2 LQKENI. The CDR3 sequence: CASSPLQGYEQYF. Incomplete CDR3 DNA: TGTGCCAGCTCGCCCTTACAGGGCTACGAG.

There are many counts of this clone. The read ends 3 residues before the CDR3 terminus; that terminus is restored from the germline J gene. This sequence joins TRBV18 and TRBJ2-3; possible D gene TRBD1, 5 bases. Between the trimmed V and J ends, which lost 2 bases and 2 bases, there was a span of 14 bases. Germline CDR1 and CDR2: KGHSH and LQKENI. The CDR3 is 16 residues long. The CDR3 reads CASSPTTATITDTQYF. The sequenced CDR3 bases are TGTGCCAGCTCACCAACGACAGCGACCATCACAGATACG.

There are many counts of this clone. The read ends 3 residues shy of where the CDR3 ends; the end is completed using the germline J gene. The V call is TRBV19, the J call TRBJ2-1, with TRBD1 matching 7 bases. There are 15 residues in the CDR3. Germline trimming cut 10 bases from V and 1 base from J; bases unmatched to any gene: 10. Per germline, CDR1 LNHDA and CDR2 SQIVND (reference sequence). Partial CDR3 DNA: TGTGCCACTACGACCGGGACAGATTCCTACAATGAG. Translation: CATTTGTDSYNE. In full, the CDR3 is CATTTGTDSYNEQFF.

This clone came up many times. The read finishes 3 residues shy of the CDR3 end, and the germline J gene is used to complete it. The gene calls are TRBV29-1 and TRBJ2-7, with 9 bases that match TRBD1. Germline assignment: CDR1 SQVTM and CDR2 ANQGSEA. After removal of 6 bases from V and 4 bases from J, the junction contained 7 bases not matched to a gene. CDR3 size: 13 residues. CDR3 residues: CSVPGTGPYEQYF. CDR3 bases read: TGCAGCGTCCCCGGGACAGGGCCTTACGAG.

Many counts were recorded for this clone. The read ends 3 residues before the CDR3 terminus; that terminus is restored from the germline J gene. V is TRBV12-3 or TRBV12-4 and J is TRBJ2-7, with D perhaps TRBD2 (6 bases). V was cut by 6 bases and J by 3 bases, with 18 bases left in between. CDR3 length: 15 residues. CDR3 region: CASRRTGTAYYEQYF. The DNA read from the CDR3 is TGTGCCAGCAGGCGAACCGGGACTGCGTACTACGAG.

This clone has ten or more counts. CDR3 in amino acids: CASSIQVQRNEKLFF. The covered CDR3 bases are TGTGCCAGTAGTATTCAGGTGCAAAGAAATGAAAAA. J is TRBJ1-4 and V is TRBV19; D is ambiguous. The read comes to an end 3 residues before the CDR3 does, leaving the germline J gene to fill in the end. CDR1 is LNHDA, CDR2 SQIVND, per germline (reference sequence). The CDR3 is 15 residues long. The germline V and J ends were trimmed by 3 bases and 5 bases, with 13 bases remaining between them.

This clone was observed many times. The read is 3 residues too short to cover the CDR3 end, so that end is filled in from the germline J gene. The V and J genes are TRBV7-7 and TRBJ2-3; D is ambiguous. Germline lookup yields CDR1 SSHAT and CDR2 FNYEAQ (reference sequence). The ends were cut back, 3 bases at V and 6 bases at J, with 16 bases in the middle. The CDR3 runs to 15 residues. The CDR3 sequence: CASSLLADLRDTQYF. CDR3 DNA (partial): TGTGCCAGCAGCTTGTTGGCGGATCTTAGGGATACG.

This clone was detected ten times or more. The observed sequence ends 3 residues before the CDR3 terminus, with the missing tail filled in from the germline J gene. The rearrangement uses TRBV19 and TRBJ2-3; 10 nucleotides align to TRBD1. The junction had 4 bases not matched to a gene; V was cut back by 5 bases and J by 2 bases. This CDR3 comprises 15 residues. CDR1 and CDR2 (germline): LNHDA, SQIVND (reference sequence). The sequenced CDR3 bases are TGTGCCAGTAGTTTCGGACAGGGGGTCACAGATACG. Residues: CASSFGQGVTDT. The full CDR3 is CASSFGQGVTDTQYF. Based on the CDR3 plus reference TRBV19 and TRBJ2-3, the full variable domain is DGGITQSPKYLFRKEGQNVTLSCEQNLNHDAMYWYRQDPGQGLRLIYYSQIVNDFQKGDIAEGYSVSREKKESFPLTVTSAQKNPTAFYLCASSFGQGVTDTQYFGPGTRLTVL.

At least ten counts were recorded for this clone. CDR3 sequence: CASSSGITEAFF. CDR3 bases read: TGTGCCAGCAGCTCAGGGATCACTGAA. V is TRBV7-9 and J is TRBJ1-1; weak D call: TRBD1 (5 bases). Read sequence stops 3 residues before the CDR3 end, and the germline J gene provides the missing end. Germline lookup yields CDR1 SEHNR and CDR2 FQNEAQ (reference sequence). Trimming left V 4 bases short and J 4 bases short, with 7 bases between. This CDR3 comprises 12 residues. Full variable domain (missing parts from reference TRBV7-9 and TRBJ1-1): DTGVSQNPRHKITKRGQNVTFRCDPISEHNRLYWYRQTLGQGPEFLTYFQNEAQLEKSRLLSDRFSAERPKGSFSTLEIQRTEQGDSAMYLCASSSGITEAFFGQGTRLTVV.

This clone appeared many times. The read comes to an end 3 residues before the CDR3 does, leaving the germline J gene to fill in the end. The rearrangement uses TRBV30 and TRBJ1-2, with a tentative D call TRBD1 (5 bases). V was pared by 0 bases and J by 7 bases, with 9 bases between. Germline V CDR1 and CDR2: GTSNPN, SVGIG (reference sequence). There are 12 residues in the CDR3. This chain's CDR3 is CAWSVWGGGYTF. The sequenced CDR3 bases are TGTGCCTGGAGTGTATGGGGGGGTGGC.

This clone was counted a few times. The missing CDR3 end, 3 residues past where the read stops, is filled in from the germline J gene. The chain employs TRBV7-9 and TRBJ2-7; D is uncertain. CDR1 and CDR2 from the germline V gene are SEHNR and FQNEAQ (reference sequence). CDR3 size: 11 residues. With 7 bases removed from V and 2 bases from J, the gap between germline ends came to 6 bases. Partial CDR3 DNA: TGTGCCAGCACTGGCCCCTACGAG. As protein: CASTGPYE. The whole CDR3 sequence is CASTGPYEQYF. Drawing the rest from reference TRBV7-9 and TRBJ2-7, the complete variable domain is DTGVSQNPRHKITKRGQNVTFRCDPISEHNRLYWYRQTLGQGPEFLTYFQNEAQLEKSRLLSDRFSAERPKGSFSTLEIQRTEQGDSAMYLCASTGPYEQYFGPGTRLTVT.

There are many counts of this clone. The read stops 3 residues short of the end of the CDR3; the missing end is completed from the germline J gene. The chain is built from TRBV2 and TRBJ2-6, with D unclear. The CDR3 sequence is 15 residues long. Trimming removed 2 bases from V and 0 bases from J, with 5 bases in between. CDR1 is SNHLY, CDR2 FYNNEI, per germline. The CDR3 bases that were read are TGTGCCAGCAGTGAACGTAGCTCTGGGGCCAACGTC. Its protein product is CASSERSSGANV. The entire CDR3 reads CASSERSSGANVLTF. The full variable domain, completed using reference TRBV2 and TRBJ2-6, is EPEVTQTPSHQVTQMGQEVILRCVPISNHLYFYWYRQILGQKVEFLVSFYNNEISEKSEIFDDQFSVERPDGSNFTLKIRSTKLEDSAMYFCASSERSSGANVLTFGAGSRLTVL.

Remarks on this clone: The read gets to within 3 residues of the CDR3 end, and the germline J gene fills in the rest. The rearrangement joins TRBV19 to TRBJ1-1; 7 bases are a match to TRBD1. CDR1 and CDR2 from the germline V gene are LNHDA and SQIVND (reference sequence). The CDR3 runs 15 residues. The junction had 7 bases not matched to a gene; V was cut back by 5 bases and J by 1 base. CDR3 bases read: TGTGCCAGTAGTCAACCGGGACAGACGAACACTGAA. Its translation is CASSQPGQTNTE. The full CDR3 reads CASSQPGQTNTEAFF.

At least ten counts were recorded for this clone. The CDR3 goes on 3 residues after the read ends, and that part is filled in from the germline J gene. This rearrangement joins TRBV7-8 to TRBJ2-2; D is possibly TRBD2 (6 bases). CDR1 and CDR2 from the germline V gene are SGHVS and FQNEAQ. The V end was cut by 5 bases, the J end by 6 bases, with 22 bases between. The CDR3 is made up of 17 amino acids. CDR3 DNA (partial): TGTGCCAGCAGCCTTAGCCGGGGGTTGAGGGATCCCGGGGAG. The encoded protein is CASSLSRGLRDPGE. The whole CDR3 region reads CASSLSRGLRDPGELFF. The variable domain in full, completed from reference TRBV7-8 and TRBJ2-2, reads GAGVSQSPRYKVAKRGQDVALRCDPISGHVSLFWYQQALGQGPEFLTYFQNEAQLDKSGLPSDRFFAERPEGSVSTLKIQRTQQEDSAVYLCASSLSRGLRDPGELFFGEGSRLTVL.

This clone was observed many times. The sequence runs out 3 residues before the end of the CDR3; the remainder is reconstructed from the germline J gene. This sequence joins TRBV20-1 and TRBJ2-1; 8 bases are shared with TRBD2. After removal of 3 bases from V and 5 bases from J, the junction contained 3 bases not matched to a gene. The CDR3 is made up of 13 amino acids. CDR1 is DFQATT and CDR2 is SNEGSKA in the germline V gene (reference sequence). CDR3 in amino acids: CSASGGANNEQFF. Incomplete CDR3 DNA: TGCAGTGCTAGCGGGGGGGCAAACAATGAG.

Concerning this clone: Compared with germline, one end of the junction differs, possibly owing to a read error. The observed sequence ends 3 residues before the CDR3 terminus, with the missing tail filled in from the germline J gene. Additional DNA sequences in this sample encode the identical CDR3. The rearrangement links TRBV30 to TRBJ1-3; perhaps TRBD1 as D (6 bases). This CDR3 has 13 amino acids. The germline CDR1 and CDR2 sequences are GTSNPN and SVGIG (reference sequence). The sequenced CDR3 bases are TGTGCCTGGAGTTCTCAACAGGGAAACACA. This encodes CAWSSQQGNT. In full, the CDR3 is CAWSSQQGNTIYF.

In its sample, this clone was seen many times. Read sequence stops 3 residues before the CDR3 end, and the germline J gene provides the missing end. The genes are TRBV5-1 and TRBJ1-4, with D unclear. This CDR3 is built from 15 residues. Germline CDR1 is SGHRS and CDR2 is YFSETQ. V was clipped by 0 bases and J by 8 bases, with 14 bases between them. The DNA read from the CDR3 is TGCGCCAGCAGCTTGGTTGGAGTAGGCGGAGAAAAA. Its protein is CASSLVGVGGEK. The CDR3 in its entirety is CASSLVGVGGEKLFF.

As regards this clone: From the germline J gene comes the end of the CDR3, since the read stops 3 residues before it. This chain connects TRBV11-3 to TRBJ2-1; tentatively, D is TRBD1 (5 bases). Germline lookup yields CDR1 SGHNT and CDR2 YENEEA. The CDR3 covers 14 residues. The V gene lost 3 bases and the J gene lost 6 bases, with 12 bases spanning the gap. Partial CDR3 DNA: TGTGCCAGCAGCTTGGGTCAGGGATTCAATGAG. Amino acid sequence: CASSLGQGFNE. The entire CDR3 protein reads CASSLGQGFNEQFF.

As regards this clone: The read is 3 residues too short to cover the CDR3 end, so that end is filled in from the germline J gene. This sequence joins TRBV5-1 and TRBJ2-7; the D gene is possibly TRBD1 (6 bases). Per germline, CDR1 SGHRS and CDR2 YFSETQ. This CDR3 is 15 amino acids long. V lost 0 bases and J lost 2, with 12 bases in between. The CDR3 is CASSLGAGATYEQYF. The CDR3 bases that were read are TGCGCCAGCAGCTTGGGCGCAGGGGCCACCTACGAG.

This clone was counted ten times or more. Sequencing ends 3 residues short of the CDR3 end; the germline J gene provides the rest. V usage is TRBV5-1 and J usage is TRBJ2-3; D is unresolved. CDR3 length: 14 amino acids. CDR1 is SGHRS, CDR2 YFSETQ, per germline. Deletions cut 4 bases from V and 0 bases from J, with 9 bases between. The covered CDR3 bases are TGCGCCAGCAGCACAGCTACTAGCACAGATACG. Translated: CASSTATSTDT. The whole CDR3 is CASSTATSTDTQYF.